The next 2 T cell receptor beta chains were all read from a single sample in a study of shared clonotypes between healthy human individuals. Sequenced by immunoSEQ multiplex PCR; TCRdb stores in-frame clones only, minus some. The profile shows over 1.5 million clones, 95% to 99% of them singletons. The source material was naive CD4+ T cells sorted from blood. Subset noted: CD45RA+ positively selected. Source of these receptors: a man aged 25-45 years in good health.

DNA for the CDR3: TGTGCCAGCAGCTTAGGGCGGACTAGCGGGAAGTACGAGCAGTACTTC. Translation gives CASSLGRTSGKYEQYF. This chain joins TRBV11-3 and TRBJ2-7, with TRBD2 matching over 12 bases. CDR3 length: 16 amino acids. CDR1 is SGHNT, CDR2 YENEEA, per germline. The ends lost 1 base at V and 4 bases at J; junction bases unmatched: 5. The full variable domain, completed using reference TRBV11-3 and TRBJ2-7, is EAGVVQSPRYKIIEKKQPVAFWCNPISGHNTLYWYLQNLGQGPELLIRYENEEAVDDSQLPKDRFSAERLKGVDSTLKIQPAELGDSAVYLCASSLGRTSGKYEQYFGPGTRLTVT.

The chain joins TRBV30 to TRBJ2-7; possibly TRBD2 for D (6 bases). V lost 3 bases and J 0 bases, leaving 15 bases between the germline ends. The CDR3 loop spans 15 amino acids. Per germline, CDR1 GTSNPN and CDR2 SVGIG (reference sequence). The DNA for the CDR3 is TGTGCCTGGAGCCTAGGGCGGGGAAGCTCCTACGAGCAGTACTTC. It codes for CAWSLGRGSSYEQYF.